A selection of T cell receptor beta chains follows, all from one sample in a study of follicular helper T cells after annual influenza vaccination. Using immunoSEQ multiplex PCR, the repertoire was profiled, and TCRdb retains in-frame clones only, with some absent. The table lists more than 10,000 clones, roughly 80% of them singletons. The sample was CXCR5- memory CD4+ T cells sorted from blood, taken on the day of influenza vaccination. These receptors were collected from an adult who received the influenza vaccine. Each CDR3 is given with its conserved first and last residue. D genes are given only for firm matches. The size entry is marked missing in some rows and otherwise reads once, few, many or a size class.

cdr3_length d_call j_call v_call clone_size cdr3_aa cdr3_nt
14 NA TRBJ1-4 TRBV6-6 NA CASRVRGLVEKLFF TGTGCCAGCAGGGTCCGGGGATTGGTAGAAAAACTGTTTTTT
13 NA TRBJ2-3 TRBV5-8 NA CASRYGFTDTQYF TGTGCCAGCAGGTACGGGTTTACAGATACGCAGTATTTT
15 NA TRBJ1-2 TRBV9 NA CASSFGRGGPFGYTF TGTGCCAGCAGCTTCGGACGGGGAGGTCCCTTTGGCTACACCTTC
12 NA TRBJ2-7 TRBV2 NA CAQGGTAYEQYF TGTGCCCAAGGGGGGACGGCCTACGAGCAGTACTTC
18 TRBD1 TRBJ1-1 TRBV4-1 NA CASSPTGTAREMNTEAFF TGCGCCAGCAGCCCCACCGGGACAGCGAGGGAAATGAACACTGAAGCTTTCTTT
16 TRBD2 TRBJ2-3 TRBV5-1 NA CTSSPPGGARTDTQYF TGCACCAGCAGCCCCCCCGGGGGGGCGCGTACAGATACGCAGTATTTT
15 NA TRBJ2-7 TRBV11-2 NA CASRRNPNEANEQYF TGTGCCAGCAGAAGGAATCCGAATGAGGCTAACGAGCAGTACTTC
11 NA TRBJ2-7 TRBV5-1 few CASSLQREQYF TGCGCCAGCAGCTTGCAGAGGGAGCAGTACTTC
16 TRBD1 TRBJ1-1 TRBV18 NA CASSPNDAGTGSEAFF TGTGCCAGCTCACCAAACGACGCCGGGACAGGGTCTGAAGCTTTCTTT
14 NA TRBJ2-2 TRBV5-1 NA CASSPGRWTGELFF TGCGCCAGCAGCCCTGGTCGGTGGACCGGGGAGCTGTTTTTT
11 TRBD1 TRBJ2-1 TRBV19 NA CAKQGAYEQFF TGTGCCAAACAGGGGGCATATGAGCAGTTCTTC
16 TRBD1 TRBJ2-7 TRBV6-1 NA CASSEQGQGDPYEQYF TGTGCCAGCAGTGAACAGGGACAGGGGGACCCCTACGAGCAGTACTTC
15 NA TRBJ2-7 TRBV5-1 NA CASSLEVGRSYEQYF TGCGCCAGCAGCTTGGAGGTCGGCCGCTCCTACGAGCAGTACTTC
16 NA TRBJ1-3 TRBV18 NA CASSLSGGDSGNTIYF TGTGCCAGCTCCCTCTCTGGGGGCGACTCTGGAAACACCATATATTTT
13 NA TRBJ2-7 TRBV4-3 NA CASSQDRTVKQYF TGCGCCAGCAGCCAAGATCGGACTGTCAAGCAGTACTTC
13 NA TRBJ1-1 TRBV7-3 NA CASSSEGNTEAFF TGTGCCAGCAGCTCCGAGGGGAACACTGAAGCTTTCTTT
14 NA TRBJ2-7 TRBV2 NA CASSEVTGMVEQYF TGTGCCAGCAGTGAAGTGACTGGGATGGTCGAGCAGTACTTC
16 NA TRBJ2-5 TRBV14 NA CASSQADREPRATQYF TGTGCCAGCAGCCAAGCCGACCGGGAACCAAGAGCGACCCAGTACTTC
14 NA TRBJ2-7 TRBV18 NA CASSPVATAYEQYF TGTGCCAGCTCACCTGTTGCGACAGCTTACGAGCAGTACTTC
15 TRBD1 TRBJ1-5 TRBV4-1 few CASSRNQGGNQPQHF TGCGCCAGCAGCCGGAATCAGGGGGGGAATCAGCCCCAGCATTTT
13 TRBD1 TRBJ1-1 TRBV7-8 NA CASTDRGNTEAFF TGTGCCAGCACGGACAGGGGGAACACTGAAGCTTTCTTT
14 TRBD1 TRBJ2-1 TRBV9 NA CASSVGGQRNEQFF TGTGCCAGCAGCGTAGGGGGACAGCGCAATGAGCAGTTCTTC